The clone carrying this T cell receptor (beta chain) has a handful of counts. A library of TCRbeta sequences, prepared with unique molecular identifiers, was generated. Via MiXCR, TCRdb re-called the PCR reads, giving one row per CDR3 protein. The data show roughly 570,000 distinct CDR3 sequences, with 25% to 30% seen just once and under 45% held by the top ten. V was pared by 0 bases and J by 6 bases, with 12 bases between. The CDR3 extends over 14 amino acids. Looked up from germline, CDR1 is SGDLS and CDR2 is YYNGEE. This sample is part of a study of T-cell reconstitution after alpha-beta-depleted transplantation in children.

This material consisted of PBMCs, taken before TCRalphabeta/CD19-depleted stem cell transplant. This rearrangement joins TRBV9 to TRBJ1-1, with D hard to call. The sequence came from a boy in the first two years of life with Wiskott-Aldrich syndrome, due to receive a stem cell transplant. Written as DNA, the CDR3 is TGTGCCAGCAGCGTAGCTTATAGGTCTGCTGAAGCTTTCTTT. This translates into CASSVAYRSAEAFF.